This record covers a single T cell receptor (beta chain). Its antigen is still unknown. Per-base qualities were not stored, and no clone one base away is much larger. This specimen comes from a study of a mutant IDH1 vaccine in newly diagnosed glioma (dated by TCRdb to about 2021). For context, the study as a whole: Vaccination was initiated 4-6 weeks after radiotherapy alone, or concurrently with temozolomide cycles in the chemotherapy-containing groups. Of the 25 to 35 patients who were treated, around 60% were male and around 40% were female, and the mean age was around 40 years. Prior to enrollment, patients had been given standard therapy consisting of radiotherapy alone, temozolomide alone, or radiochemotherapy with temozolomide, with the combination given to most patients. The week-35 safety follow-up took place at visit V12, and the week-47 end of study took place at visit V13. Six visits were used for peripheral blood collection: V03 (baseline), V05, V07, V10, V12 and V13. Longitudinal TCRB deep sequencing was done for 25 to 30 treated patients, wherever samples were available for exploratory analyses.

The time point tag for this specimen amounts to: week 35, safety follow-up. Every vaccine dose consisted of 300 ug of a 20-mer mutant IDH1 peptide in Montanide, administered subcutaneously together with topical imiquimod. Patients received eight vaccinations in weeks 1, 3, 5, 7, 11, 15, 19 and 23, corresponding to visits V03 through V10. Donors had newly diagnosed WHO grade 3 or 4 IDH1-mutant astrocytomas with loss of nuclear ATRX. The samples were drawn from NOA16, a multicentre, single-arm, open-label phase I trial in Germany that tested a mutant IDH1 peptide vaccine in humans for the first time. Genomic DNA for TCRB sequencing was extracted from EDTA blood using the DNeasy Blood and Tissue Kit. CDR3 length: 13 amino acids, cysteine to phenylalanine. Left in the record is the CDR3 DNA by itself, 39 bases read in frame from the first base. V was cut back by 5 bases and J by 10 bases, leaving a gap of 16 bases between them. CDR1 and CDR2, per the germline V gene, are SGHTA and FQGTGA.

Paper-wide results and their limitations: Changes in the top peripheral T cell clonotypes picked up by TCRB sequencing did not appear to be linked to pseudoprogression. Vaccine-induced immune responses across multiple MHC alleles were detected in 90% to 95% of patients. PBMC samples for TCRB deep sequencing were selected based on availability. According to the authors, sample limitations meant that analyses of patient blood samples could not be reproduced.

The receptor library was made with the immunoSEQ multiplex PCR assay. Rearranged TCR beta chain sequences were amplified with the hsTCRB Kit following the manufacturer's protocol. Sequencing of TCRB libraries was carried out on an Illumina MiSeq. From the authors' description of their analysis: The kit vendor's proprietary platform handled demultiplexing, trimming and gene mapping. Entries here come from immuneACCESS through TCRdb and include only in-frame sequences with V and J called. Some clones fail to appear in such tables; in the studies checked, an unresolved V gene covers under half of the shortfall, and the cause of the remainder is unknown. V and J calls plus clone size are reproduced from that table; the DNA served to infer D and trimming. This sample has about 55,000 clones in its table, and approximately 81% of those were observed once. Under 4.5% of the sample is in the top ten clones.

This chain is built from TRBV7-3 and TRBJ2-3; no D segment can be confidently identified. The material sequenced was PBMCs, taken from a glioma patient whose treatment included an IDH1 peptide vaccine. This TCR came from a woman aged 18-35 years with glioma. The nucleotides are TGTGCCAGCAGCCCTCCCCAGTCGATTGCGCAGTATTTT. It translates as CASSPPQSIAQYF.